This T cell receptor beta chain stems from a study of blood T cells in healthy people across ages. PCR was performed a second time for about 7 to 11 cycles using a sample-barcoded 5' primer and a J-beta primer mix. Each cDNA molecule was tagged by a template-switch adaptor that had 12 random nucleotides. TCRdb used MiXCR to reprocess the 5' RACE reads, holding one entry per CDR3 protein. The sample shows about 680,000 distinct CDR3 sequences, roughly 49% of them seen only once. There are a few counts of this clonotype. As yet, its antigen is unknown. Study conclusions and caveats: A roughly linear age-dependent decrease characterized TCR beta diversity per million T cells.

The CDR3 sequence is 16 residues long. The germline gives CDR1 MNHEY, CDR2 SMNVEV (reference sequence). The rearrangement joins TRBV27 to TRBJ2-7; D gene ambiguous. The J call could be wrong; TRBJ2-5 is a better fit for the DNA end. The receptor comes from a woman aged 55-70 years in good health. The specimen was blood. The CDR3 loop reads CASSLVPSGGSETQYF. The CDR3 bases are TGTGCCAGCAGTTTAGTCCCCTCGGGCGGATCGGAGACCCAGTACTTC.